The T cell receptor (beta chain) described here comes from a study of cytomegalovirus exposure and HLA in healthy donors. Whole-study results and caveats: The study reported that TCR beta sequences accurately predicted HLA-A and HLA-B alleles in most subjects. Analysis was carried out at a later point, and it linked a missense DCLRE1C variant to TCR beta V- and J-gene trimming.

PCR used 60 Vbeta primers and 13 Jbeta primers. Assay: immunoSEQ multiplex PCR; the TCRdb copy retains only in-frame clones and omits some. The sample carries roughly 150,000 clones, nearly 80% recorded once. The CDR3 totals 12 residues. CDR1 is SGHNT and CDR2 is YYREEE in the germline V gene (reference sequence). As concerns this clone: Its specificity is not known. Sequence at one end of the junction differs from germline and may be a read error.

The TCR originated in a middle-aged woman in good health and CMV-seronegative. V usage is TRBV5-4 and J usage is TRBJ2-3, with D hard to call. What was sequenced was PBMCs. In nucleotides, the CDR3 is TGTGCCAGCAGCCTTCCGCTAGATACGCAGTGTTTT. Amino acids: CASSLPLDTQCF.